The 26 T cell receptor beta chains reported below all come from one sample, sequenced in a study of blood T cell repertoires in COVID-19. Only in-frame clones appear in the TCRdb table, and some are missing; sequencing was by immunoSEQ multiplex PCR. Of 120,000 or so clones listed, approximately 74% were seen once; the top ten hold around 5.9%. Sequencing was performed on peripheral blood. The receptors originated from a man between 60 and 70 years old with acute or convalescent COVID-19.

The rearrangement uses TRBV19 and TRBJ1-2, with 8 positions matching TRBD1. In germline, CDR1 is LNHDA, CDR2 SQIVND (reference sequence). The CDR3 consists of 13 residues. V was pared by 4 bases and J by 8 bases, with 6 bases of the junction left unmatched. This CDR3 is CASSSNRGGGYTF. CDR3 nucleotides: TGTGCCAGTAGTAGCAACAGGGGGGGCGGCTACACCTTC. Complete variable domain (other parts from reference TRBV19 and TRBJ1-2): DGGITQSPKYLFRKEGQNVTLSCEQNLNHDAMYWYRQDPGQGLRLIYYSQIVNDFQKGDIAEGYSVSREKKESFPLTVTSAQKNPTAFYLCASSSNRGGGYTFGSGTRLTVV.

J is TRBJ2-1 and V is TRBV18; TRBD1 aligns across 9 bases. The CDR3 is 14 amino acids. CDR1 and CDR2 from the germline V gene are KGHSH and LQKENI. V dropped 6 bases and J dropped 9; count of bases not matched to a gene: 9. For the CDR3, the DNA is TGTGCCAGCTCCCAAGGGGGACAGGGATTTGAGCAGTTCTTC. Its protein is CASSQGGQGFEQFF.

The chain combines TRBV3-1 (or the pseudogene TRBV3-2) with TRBJ2-3; D unclear. V lost 4 bases to trimming and J lost 2 bases, with 7 bases between them. The CDR3 is 13 residues long. Germline V gene sequence: CDR1 LGHDT, CDR2 YNNKEL (reference sequence). The CDR3 sequence: CASSPPNTDTQYF. The CDR3 bases are TGTGCCAGCAGCCCCCCTAACACAGATACGCAGTATTTT.

V usage is TRBV6-2 or TRBV6-3 and J usage is TRBJ1-1; D unclear. Trimming cost V 2 bases and J 0 bases, with 10 bases left between them. CDR1 is MNHEY and CDR2 is SVGEGT in the germline V gene. The CDR3 consists of 15 residues. CDR3 coding DNA: TGTGCCAGCAGTTACATGCGGAATCTGAACACTGAAGCTTTCTTT. Its translation is CASSYMRNLNTEAFF.

V gene TRBV19 combines with J gene TRBJ2-7; weak D call: TRBD2 (7 bases). With 10 bases removed from V and 0 bases from J, the gap between germline ends came to 19 bases. CDR3 size: 15 residues. Germline CDR1 is LNHDA and CDR2 is SQIVND (reference sequence). CDR3 sequence reads: CATSNAGGASYEQYF. CDR3 bases: TGTGCCACGTCCAACGCTGGGGGGGCCTCCTACGAGCAGTACTTC.

The chain uses TRBV4-1 and TRBJ2-1; TRBD1 agrees at 9 bases. The trim removed 4 bases at V and 10 bases at J, leaving 11 bases unmatched. The CDR3 consists of 15 residues. Germline V lookup: CDR1 MGHRA, CDR2 YSYEKL. CDR3 sequence (DNA): TGCGCCAGCAGCCCCGGGACAGGGAGGGCCAGAGAGCAGTTCTTC. Amino acids: CASSPGTGRAREQFF.

The V call is TRBV27, the J call TRBJ1-1, with no clear D. Germline lookup yields CDR1 MNHEY and CDR2 SMNVEV (reference sequence). CDR3 size: 15 residues. Trimming cost V 2 bases and J 1 base, with 11 bases left between them. CDR3 amino acids: CASSLSYTTNTEAFF. CDR3 sequence (DNA): TGTGCCAGCAGTTTAAGTTATACAACGAACACTGAAGCTTTCTTT.

The chain couples TRBV5-1 to TRBJ2-3, with D perhaps TRBD2 (6 bases). CDR1 and CDR2 (germline): SGHRS, YFSETQ. Trimming removed 7 bases at V and 0 bases at J, with 12 bases between. The CDR3 sequence is 14 residues long. The CDR3 protein is CASSDYMSTDTQYF. The CDR3 DNA follows: TGCGCCAGCTCGGACTATATGAGCACAGATACGCAGTATTTT.

The chain carries TRBV2 and TRBJ1-2; 8 positions match TRBD1. CDR3 size: 13 residues. The J segment lost 6 bases and the V segment lost 6 bases, leaving 6 bases of the junction unmatched. Germline V gene lookup returns CDR1 SNHLY and CDR2 FYNNEI. CDR3 loop: CASSSTGVNGYTF. DNA of the CDR3: TGTGCCAGCAGCTCGACAGGGGTGAATGGCTACACCTTC.

The chain employs TRBV4-1 and TRBJ2-1; possible D gene TRBD2, 5 bases. The CDR3 length is 14 residues. The V and J ends lost 4 bases and 7 bases respectively, with 14 bases between them. Germline CDR1 reads MGHRA; CDR2 reads YSYEKL. CDR3 in amino acids: CASSPSPSRNEQFF. The CDR3 DNA reads as TGCGCCAGCAGCCCAAGTCCTAGCAGGAATGAGCAGTTCTTC.

The DNA for the CDR3 is TGTGCCAGCGGACTCCCCGGGACAGCTTCCGAAAAACTGTTTTTT. Amino acids: CASGLPGTASEKLFF. The chain is built from TRBV28 and TRBJ1-4; 7 nucleotides agree with TRBD1. CDR1 and CDR2 from the germline V gene are MDHEN and SYDVKM. The trim removed 8 bases at V and 8 bases at J, leaving 14 bases unmatched. The CDR3 covers 15 residues.

This chain joins TRBV19 and TRBJ2-3; 9 bases map to TRBD2. Germline CDR1 and CDR2: LNHDA and SQIVND (reference sequence). V was pared by 4 bases and J by 2 bases, with 16 bases of the junction left unmatched. This CDR3 has 19 amino acids. The CDR3 sequence is CASSNGIDSGGPLTDTQYF. The DNA of the CDR3 is TGTGCCAGTAGTAACGGGATAGATAGCGGGGGCCCACTCACAGATACGCAGTATTTT.

This clone was recorded at least ten times. The rearrangement links TRBV7-3 to TRBJ2-1; D may be TRBD2 (6 bases). CDR3 size: 15 residues. CDR1 is SGHTA, CDR2 FQGTGA, per germline. Trimming took off 1 base at V and 2 bases at J, with 9 bases between the two ends. The CDR3 loop is CASSLNREPYNEQFF. The CDR3 DNA is TGTGCCAGCAGCTTAAATCGGGAGCCCTACAATGAGCAGTTCTTC.

The J gene is TRBJ1-1, the V gene TRBV18; no definite D call. The length of the CDR3 is 15 residues. V lost 1 base, J lost 4 bases, and 13 bases lay in between. Looked up from germline, CDR1 is KGHSH and CDR2 is LQKENI. The CDR3 region has the DNA TGTGCCAGCTCACCACTCCCCAGTGACTCCACTGAAGCTTTCTTT. Residues: CASSPLPSDSTEAFF.

The chain has TRBV5-1 and TRBJ1-1, with 7 bases identical to TRBD1. From germline, CDR1 is SGHRS and CDR2 YFSETQ. The V gene end was trimmed by 1 base and the J gene end by 4 bases; junction bases not matched to a gene: 4. The CDR3 covers 14 residues. DNA of the CDR3: TGCGCCAGCAGCTTGACAGGGGTGGGCACTGAAGCTTTCTTT. It is translated as CASSLTGVGTEAFF.

The rearrangement links TRBV29-1 to TRBJ1-2; D might be TRBD1 (6 bases). V was clipped by 2 bases and J by 3 bases, with 13 bases between them. This CDR3 is 14 amino acids long. The germline gives CDR1 SQVTM, CDR2 ANQGSEA. This chain's CDR3 is CSVEREGGDYGYTF. CDR3 coding DNA: TGCAGCGTTGAAAGAGAGGGGGGGGACTATGGCTACACCTTC.

Only a few counts were recorded for this clone. This rearrangement joins TRBV6-1 to TRBJ2-7; possibly TRBD1 for D (5 bases). Germline CDR1 MNHNS, CDR2 SASEGT. The CDR3 length is 14 residues. Deletions cut 2 bases from V and 3 bases from J, with 11 bases between. CDR3 coding DNA: TGTGCCAGCAGTGAAAGGTCAGGGTTCTACGAGCAGTACTTC. The encoded protein is CASSERSGFYEQYF.

J is TRBJ2-3 and V is TRBV25-1; the D gene is possibly TRBD1 (5 bases). Trimming cost V 7 bases and J 6 bases, with 8 bases left between them. The CDR3 sequence is 11 residues long. Germline V gives CDR1 MGHDK, CDR2 SYGVNS. The CDR3 nucleotides read TGTGCCAGCACCTACAGGGATACGCAGTATTTT. It encodes CASTYRDTQYF.

V gene TRBV10-3 combines with J gene TRBJ1-2; the match to TRBD1 covers 7 bases. Germline lookup yields CDR1 ENHRY and CDR2 SYGVKD. The junction had 1 base not matched to a gene; V was cut back by 4 bases and J by 2 bases. There are 13 residues in the CDR3. In nucleotides, the CDR3 is TGTGCCATCAGTGGGGACAGAAACTATGGCTACACCTTC. It is translated as CAISGDRNYGYTF.

The J gene is TRBJ1-5, the V gene TRBV15; no reliable D call. CDR3 length equals 13 residues. Germline values: CDR1 LNHNV, CDR2 YYDKDF (reference sequence). V was trimmed by 0 bases and J by 5 bases, leaving 5 bases between them. The CDR3 is CATSRDGDQPQHF. The CDR3 DNA is TGTGCCACCAGCAGAGACGGTGATCAGCCCCAGCATTTT. Full variable domain (remainder filled in from reference TRBV15 and TRBJ1-5): DAMVIQNPRYQVTQFGKPVTLSCSQTLNHNVMYWYQQKSSQAPKLLFHYYDKDFNNEADTPDNFQSRRPNTSFCFLDIRSPGLGDTAMYLCATSRDGDQPQHFGDGTRLSIL.

The J gene is TRBJ2-7, the V gene TRBV29-1; TRBD1 agrees at 10 bases. With V trimmed by 4 bases and J by 4 bases, 10 bases remained unmatched. The CDR3 runs to 15 residues. Per germline, CDR1 SQVTM and CDR2 ANQGSEA. Here the CDR3 reads CSVGMGQGHGYEQYF. CDR3 DNA sequence: TGCAGCGTTGGGATGGGACAGGGGCATGGGTACGAGCAGTACTTC.

This clone was detected a few times. The rearrangement links TRBV11-3 to TRBJ2-1, with D perhaps TRBD2 (6 bases). CDR1 and CDR2 (germline): SGHNT, YENEEA. The CDR3 consists of 20 residues. Trimming removed 0 bases from V and 0 bases from J, with 21 bases in between. CDR3 protein: CASSLEYQFIGGSSYNEQFF. CDR3 DNA sequence: TGTGCCAGCAGCTTAGAATATCAGTTCATCGGGGGTAGCTCCTACAATGAGCAGTTCTTC.

This chain connects TRBV5-1 to TRBJ2-5, with a possible D match to TRBD2 (5 bases). This CDR3 contains 14 residues. Germline V gene sequence: CDR1 SGHRS, CDR2 YFSETQ. The V and J ends lost 2 bases and 1 base respectively, with 9 bases between them. In nucleotides, the CDR3 is TGCGCCAGCAGCTTCGGGGTGGCCCAAGAGACCCAGTACTTC. It yields the protein CASSFGVAQETQYF.

V gene TRBV5-5 combines with J gene TRBJ2-2; TRBD1 agrees at 9 bases. The CDR3 is 16 residues long. In germline, CDR1 is SGHKS, CDR2 YYEKEE (reference sequence). Unmatched junction bases numbered 7, after V lost 2 bases and J lost 5 bases. CDR3 amino acids: CASSFGTGSRTGELFF. CDR3 sequence (DNA): TGTGCCAGCAGCTTCGGGACAGGGAGTAGGACCGGGGAGCTGTTTTTT.

The V call is TRBV5-6, the J call TRBJ1-1; no firm D call. Per the germline V gene, CDR1 is SGHDT and CDR2 is YYEEEE. V was shortened by 1 base and J by 2 bases, with 15 bases between the two germline ends. CDR3 length: 16 residues. The CDR3 region is CASSLFTSGANTEAFF. Written as DNA, the CDR3 is TGTGCCAGCAGCTTGTTTACATCTGGAGCAAACACTGAAGCTTTCTTT.

The chain combines TRBV6-2 or TRBV6-3 with TRBJ2-3; perhaps TRBD1 as D (6 bases). Germline CDR1 MNHEY, CDR2 SVGEGT. The germline V and J ends were trimmed by 2 bases and 0 bases, with 12 bases remaining between them. The CDR3 has 16 residues. As DNA, the CDR3 is TGTGCCAGCAGTTACCGGCCAGGGGTTAGCACAGATACGCAGTATTTT. It is translated as CASSYRPGVSTDTQYF.